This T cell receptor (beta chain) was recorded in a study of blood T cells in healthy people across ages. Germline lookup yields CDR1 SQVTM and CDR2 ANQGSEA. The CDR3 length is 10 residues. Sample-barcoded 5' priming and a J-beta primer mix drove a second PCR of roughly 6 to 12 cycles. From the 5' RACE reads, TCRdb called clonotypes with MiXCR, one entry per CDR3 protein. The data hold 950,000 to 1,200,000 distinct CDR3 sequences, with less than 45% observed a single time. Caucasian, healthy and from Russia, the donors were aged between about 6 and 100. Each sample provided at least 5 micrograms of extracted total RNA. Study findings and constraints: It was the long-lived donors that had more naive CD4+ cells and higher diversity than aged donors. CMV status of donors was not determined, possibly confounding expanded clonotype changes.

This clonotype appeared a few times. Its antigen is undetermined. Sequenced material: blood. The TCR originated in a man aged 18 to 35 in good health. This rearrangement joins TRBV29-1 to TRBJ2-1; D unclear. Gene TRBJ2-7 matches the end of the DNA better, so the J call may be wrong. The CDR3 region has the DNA TGCAGCGGATCCTACAATGAGCAGTACTTC. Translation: CSGSYNEQYF.